This T cell receptor beta chain emerged from a study of T cell clonality in common variable immunodeficiency. Study conclusions and caveats: Fewer deletions and N-nucleotide insertions were reportedly seen in common variable immunodeficiency TCR beta sequences. TCRbeta clonality was increased in CVID versus healthy controls.

V shed 5 bases and J 5 bases; nucleotides not matched to a gene: 5. Germline CDR1 reads SEHNR; CDR2 reads FQNEAQ (reference sequence). The CDR3 sequence is 14 residues long. Heparinized whole blood, roughly 4.5 to 8 ml, came from each donor. Concerning this clone: As yet, its antigen is unknown. The CDR3 end is not reached by the read, which stops 3 residues before it; the germline J gene fills it in.

Sequencing used immunoSEQ multiplex PCR; TCRdb keeps in-frame clones, though not all of them. The table lists about 40,000 clones, with no singletons. The V gene is TRBV7-9, the J gene TRBJ2-3; 9 bases agree with TRBD2. Source material: peripheral blood mononuclear cells. The sequence came from a person aged 18 to 75 in good health. The covered CDR3 bases are TGTGCCAGCAGCGTCTCGCGGGGGGGAGATACG. Translating gives CASSVSRGGDT. The full CDR3 is CASSVSRGGDTQYF.